This T cell receptor beta chain stems from a study of cytomegalovirus exposure and HLA in healthy donors. This clone came up a few times. As yet, its antigen is unknown. The CDR3 totals 16 residues. Losses at the gene ends were 0 bases for V and 6 bases for J; bases not matched to a gene: 9. Germline V lookup: CDR1 SGHRS, CDR2 YFSETQ. PCR employed 60 Vbeta and 13 Jbeta primers. The method was immunoSEQ multiplex PCR; TCRdb's version includes in-frame clones alone and lacks a portion of them. Of 75,000 to 95,000 clones in the sample, around 78% were seen once. The study's findings and limits: For cytomegalovirus status, the classifier reportedly gave diagnoses with high specificity and sensitivity.

The sample consisted of PBMCs. This chain connects TRBV5-1 to TRBJ2-1; 7 bases are a match to TRBD2. The TCR originated in a woman in her forties in good health and CMV-seropositive. The CDR3 spells CASSLVGGGLANEQFF. The CDR3 nucleotides read TGCGCCAGCAGCTTGGTGGGGGGAGGGTTAGCCAATGAGCAGTTCTTC.